Presented here are 14 T cell receptor beta chains from one specimen sequenced in a study of cytotoxic CD8 clonotypes in ibrutinib-treated CLL. TCRdb's table, derived via immunoSEQ multiplex PCR, lists solely in-frame clones and lacks some. The sample lists some 35,000 clones, about 70% seen once, with 28% in the top ten. The source was PBMCs, collected before ibrutinib treatment. All receptors come from a human donor with chronic lymphocytic leukemia.

This clone was picked up a small number of times. This chain joins TRBV7-2 and TRBJ1-5, with TRBD1 matching over 7 bases. The V gene's germline CDR1 is SGHTA and CDR2 FQGNSA. Trimming at V came to 5 bases and at J to 6 bases, leaving 7 bases not matched to a gene. The CDR3 is 14 residues long. For the CDR3, the DNA is TGTGCCAGCAGCCTAAGACAGGGAGGTCAGCCCCAGCATTTT. Its translation: CASSLRQGGQPQHF.

The rearrangement uses TRBV2 and TRBJ1-5; the match to TRBD1 covers 11 bases. The germline V gene encodes CDR1 SNHLY and CDR2 FYNNEI. Unmatched junction bases numbered 16, after V lost 6 bases and J lost 6 bases. The CDR3 is made up of 18 amino acids. The DNA of the CDR3 is TGTGCCAGCAGCTGGGACAGGGGGTCCTTGCTAAGAAGTCAGCCCCAGCATTTT. Protein product: CASSWDRGSLLRSQPQHF.

This clone qualifies as medium-sized. V and J are TRBV4-3 and TRBJ2-1; D is uncertain. In germline, CDR1 is LGHNA, CDR2 YSLEER. The V gene lost 0 bases and the J gene lost 0 bases, with 12 bases spanning the gap. This CDR3 spans 17 amino acids. The CDR3 coding sequence is TGCGCCAGCAGCCAAGAGTATACCCGGAGCTCCTACAATGAGCAGTTCTTC. It specifies CASSQEYTRSSYNEQFF.

In its sample, this clone was seen once. The V gene is TRBV28, the J gene TRBJ2-3; D perhaps matches TRBD1 (5 bases). V dropped 3 bases and J dropped 4 bases, with 14 bases sitting between them. The CDR3 length is 15 residues. The germline gives CDR1 MDHEN, CDR2 SYDVKM. The CDR3 reads CASSFTQGLPDTQYF. The CDR3 DNA sequence: TGTGCCAGCAGTTTTACCCAGGGCTTGCCAGATACGCAGTATTTT.

The V call is TRBV5-1, the J call TRBJ2-3; 9 bases fit TRBD2. Per germline, CDR1 SGHRS and CDR2 YFSETQ. The V and J ends lost 6 bases and 1 base, in that order; junction bases with no gene match: 3. This CDR3 has 14 residues. The CDR3 DNA sequence: TGCGCCAGCAATGAGCGGGGGGGCACAGATACGCAGTATTTT. It translates to CASNERGGTDTQYF.

The rearrangement links TRBV28 to TRBJ2-7; D is undetermined. The germline V and J ends were trimmed by 5 bases and 5 bases, with 10 bases remaining between them. The CDR3 covers 12 residues. Germline values: CDR1 MDHEN, CDR2 SYDVKM. This CDR3 reads CASSRNSHEQYF. The CDR3 DNA is TGTGCCAGCAGTCGCAATTCCCACGAGCAGTACTTC.

The chain has TRBV19 and TRBJ2-5; TRBD2 aligns across 7 bases. J gave up 2 bases and V 5 bases, and 5 bases lay outside the gene matches. The CDR3 spans 14 residues. The germline gives CDR1 LNHDA, CDR2 SQIVND (reference sequence). The CDR3 loop is CASSPPGGQETQYF. CDR3 in DNA: TGTGCCAGTAGTCCACCCGGGGGGCAAGAGACCCAGTACTTC.

The V call is TRBV7-2, the J call TRBJ2-1, with 8 bases lining up with TRBD1. With 7 bases clipped from V and 2 bases from J, the junction kept 4 bases outside the gene matches. This CDR3 is built from 14 residues. Germline lookup yields CDR1 SGHTA and CDR2 FQGNSA. The CDR3 DNA sequence: TGTGCCAGCACAGCGGACAGGGCCTACAATGAGCAGTTCTTC. Translated, it gives CASTADRAYNEQFF.

This clone appeared a single time. Written as DNA, the CDR3 is TGTGCCTGGATAGCGACAGGGCTCCCAGAGACCCAGTACTTC. Translating it yields CAWIATGLPETQYF. The chain joins TRBV30 to TRBJ2-5; 7 bases map to TRBD1. The CDR3 loop spans 14 amino acids. From germline, CDR1 is GTSNPN and CDR2 SVGIG (reference sequence). Germline trimming cut 4 bases from V and 4 bases from J; bases unmatched to any gene: 9.

The chain employs TRBV11-2 and TRBJ2-7; 7 nucleotides align to TRBD1. V trimming: 2 bases; J trimming: 3 bases; junction bases outside the gene matches: 16. Germline assignment: CDR1 SGHAT and CDR2 FQNNGV. This CDR3 is built from 18 residues. CDR3 residues: CASSLNSQDRRLNYEQYF. The CDR3 DNA sequence: TGTGCCAGCAGCTTAAATTCCCAGGACAGGCGTCTCAACTACGAGCAGTACTTC.

The V call is TRBV9, the J call TRBJ1-6; a weak D match, TRBD1 (6 bases). CDR1 is SGDLS and CDR2 is YYNGEE in the germline V gene. V shed 3 bases and J shed 5 bases, with 12 bases lying between them. This CDR3 contains 15 residues. The CDR3 nucleotides are TGTGCCAGCAGCGCCGAGGGGGTAAATAATTCACCCCTCCACTTT. Encoded protein: CASSAEGVNNSPLHF.

This chain uses TRBV19 with TRBJ1-4; 7 bases line up with TRBD1. The CDR3 has 16 residues. Per germline, CDR1 LNHDA and CDR2 SQIVND (reference sequence). J gave up 0 bases and V 5 bases, and 6 bases lay outside the gene matches. Here the CDR3 reads CASSFWDSPTNEKLFF. CDR3 nucleotides: TGTGCCAGTAGTTTCTGGGACAGTCCAACTAATGAAAAACTGTTTTTT.

This clone was observed a few times. The chain uses TRBV12-5 and TRBJ2-5; D may be TRBD2 (7 bases). The CDR3 spans 15 residues. Trimming pared 7 bases from V and 5 bases from J, leaving 20 bases between. Germline CDR1 is LGHNT and CDR2 is FRNRAP. The CDR3 is CASAVGGGMRETQYF. The CDR3 nucleotides are TGTGCTAGTGCAGTGGGAGGGGGAATGAGGGAGACCCAGTACTTC.

The rearrangement uses TRBV18 and TRBJ1-4, with D possibly matching TRBD1 (6 bases). V gave up 5 bases and J gave up 4 bases, with 11 bases separating them. The CDR3 covers 14 residues. Germline CDR1 and CDR2: KGHSH and LQKENI. This CDR3 is CASSWTALNEKLFF. CDR3 nucleotides: TGTGCCAGCTCATGGACAGCTCTTAATGAAAAACTGTTTTTT.